This is a list of T cell receptor beta chains from one sample in a study of CD8+CD57+ T cells in acquired aplastic anemia. In TCRdb, the reads were re-called with MiXCR into one record per CDR3 protein. The sample carries over 150,000 distinct CDR3 sequences, roughly 63% recorded once. Material for sequencing was sorted CD4+, CD8+, or CD8+CD57+ T cells (not recorded which) from PBMCs. The receptors derive from a human donor with aplastic anemia. Both conserved end residues are part of each CDR3. Each record gives: D gene, clone size, J gene, V gene, CDR3 DNA, CDR3 protein. A D gene is named only where the DNA matches it firmly. A clone size is listed for some rows: how often the clone was seen (once, few, many), or a class if it is expanded.

NA few TRBJ2-2 TRBV24-1 TGTGCCACCCCCCGTTTGGTTCAGCGAGACGCCGGGGAGCTGTTTTTT CATPRLVQRDAGELFF
NA NA TRBJ1-5 TRBV15 TGTGCCACCAGCAGAGACTCGCGGGGGCCTCAGCCCCAGCATTTT CATSRDSRGPQPQHF
TRBD1 many TRBJ1-4 TRBV5-1 TGCGCCAGCAGCTTGGGGCAGGGGGCGCGGGGTGAAAAACTGTTTTTT CASSLGQGARGEKLFF
TRBD1 few TRBJ1-6 TRBV25-1 TGTGCCAGCAGTGATCCTGGACAGGGCAATTATAATTCACCCCTCCACTTT CASSDPGQGNYNSPLHF
NA once TRBJ2-7 TRBV15 TGTGCCACCAGCAGAGATTACTACGAGCAGTACTTC CATSRDYYEQYF
TRBD1 many TRBJ2-7 TRBV6-6 TGTGCCAGCAGTTACGACAGGGGTATCGACGAGCAGTACTTC CASSYDRGIDEQYF
NA NA TRBJ2-5 TRBV11-3 TGTGCCAGCAGCGGAACCCTCCCAAGCCCGACCGGGGAGGCCCAGTACTTC CASSGTLPSPTGEAQYF
NA NA TRBJ1-2 TRBV29-1 TGCGCGACCAGTGCACTCGAAAACTATGGCTACACCTTC CATSALENYGYTF
TRBD2 NA TRBJ2-6 TRBV2 TGTGCCAGCAGGGCGGGACTAGCGGGGAGCTCTGGGGCCAACGTCCTGACTTTC CASRAGLAGSSGANVLTF
TRBD1 NA TRBJ1-1 TRBV24-1 TGTGCCACCAGAGGGCAGGGGGCAAGCACTGAAGCTTTCTTT CATRGQGASTEAFF
NA NA TRBJ1-1 TRBV2 TGTGCCAGCAGTAACAGGGAGAACACTGAAGCTTTCTTT CASSNRENTEAFF
NA few TRBJ2-5 TRBV5-1 TGCGCCAGCAGCTTGACCACAGGGTACCAAGAGACCCAGTACTTC CASSLTTGYQETQYF
NA once TRBJ1-1 TRBV24-1 TGTGCCACCAATGGCATACCCGGGCCGGGGGTAGCTTTCTTT CATNGIPGPGVAFF
NA NA TRBJ1-3 TRBV20-1 TGCAGTGCTTTGGCCGACTTTAACTATGGCTACACCATATATTTT CSALADFNYGYTIYF
NA NA TRBJ1-6 TRBV5-5 TGTGCCAGCAGCTTGGCGGCGAGCTATAATTCACCCCTCCACTTT CASSLAASYNSPLHF
NA many TRBJ2-3 TRBV13 TGTGCCAGCAGCACACAGGGATTCGGGACAGATACGCAGTATTTT CASSTQGFGTDTQYF